These T cell receptor beta chains were read from a single sample in a study of T cell responses to AZD1222 COVID-19 vaccine. Here immunoSEQ multiplex PCR was the method, and the copy in TCRdb shows in-frame clones only, minus some. The sample records over 90,000 clones, about 87% being singletons. The sequenced sample was peripheral blood, obtained on day 0 of AZD1222 vaccination. Receptors were obtained from an adult in good health. CDR3s include the opening cysteine and the closing phenylalanine or tryptophan. Each record gives: D gene, V gene, clone size, J gene, CDR3 DNA, CDR3 protein. D genes are given only for firm matches. Size is stated for part of the rows, as once, few or many counts, or as a class when the clone is expanded.

TRBD1	TRBV19	NA	TRBJ1-5	TGTGCCAGTAGTGCAATGACAGGGGTGTTAGGCAATCAGCCCCAGCATTTT	CASSAMTGVLGNQPQHF
NA	TRBV6-4	NA	TRBJ1-5	TGTGCCAGCAGTGAGGGGGGGCATCAGCCCCAGCATTTT	CASSEGGHQPQHF
TRBD1	TRBV24-1	NA	TRBJ2-3	TGTGCCACCAGGACAGGGGGCGGCACCACAGATACGCAGTATTTT	CATRTGGGTTDTQYF
TRBD2	TRBV18	NA	TRBJ2-1	TGTGCCAGCTCACCACCCGCAGCGGGGGGGTGGGGTGAGCAGTTCTTC	CASSPPAAGGWGEQFF
TRBD1	TRBV19	NA	TRBJ1-3	TGTGCCAGTAGGACCTCGGGACAGAGCTCTGGAAACACCATATATTTT	CASRTSGQSSGNTIYF
NA	TRBV6-1	NA	TRBJ2-3	TGTGCCAGCAGTGCCCTAGGGCAGTCGCGTAACACAGATACGCAGTATTTT	CASSALGQSRNTDTQYF
TRBD1	TRBV28	NA	TRBJ1-2	TGTGCCAGCAGTTTAGGGGGGACAGGGAAAAACTATGGCTACACCTTC	CASSLGGTGKNYGYTF
NA	TRBV6-2/TRBV6-3	NA	TRBJ2-7	TGTGCCAGCAGTCCACCGACAGGAGGGGACTACGAGCAGTACTTC	CASSPPTGGDYEQYF
TRBD1	TRBV2	NA	TRBJ1-5	TGTGCCAGCAGAGGGACAGGGGCCGCTAAAGCCCAGCATTTT	CASRGTGAAKAQHF
TRBD1	TRBV5-1	once	TRBJ2-7	TGCGCCAGCCAAGCCGGGACAGGGGGCGACGAGCAGTACTTC	CASQAGTGGDEQYF
TRBD2	TRBV6-4	few	TRBJ2-1	TGTGCCAGCAGTGACGGGACTAGCGGGGGGAATGAGCAGTTCTTC	CASSDGTSGGNEQFF
NA	TRBV6-1	NA	TRBJ1-1	TGTGCCAGCAGTGACCTCCCTCGAAATATGAACACTGAAGCTTTCTTT	CASSDLPRNMNTEAFF
TRBD1	TRBV7-9	once	TRBJ2-1	TGTGCCAGCAGCTTCGGACAGGGTACTATCAATGAGCAGTTCTTC	CASSFGQGTINEQFF
NA	TRBV5-1	NA	TRBJ1-1	TGCGCCAGCAGCTTGGAGCTGAACACTGAAGCTTTCTTT	CASSLELNTEAFF
NA	TRBV5-1	once	TRBJ1-3	TGCGCCAGCAGCTTGGCACAGGGAGGCTCTGGAAACACCATATATTTT	CASSLAQGGSGNTIYF
TRBD2	TRBV15	NA	TRBJ2-1	TGTGCCACCAGCATTAGGCAACTAGCGGGCCTCTCCTACAATGAGCAGTTCTTC	CATSIRQLAGLSYNEQFF
NA	TRBV5-1	NA	TRBJ2-2	TGCGCCAGCAGCTTGTCCTGGGTCACCGGGGAGCTGTTTTTT	CASSLSWVTGELFF
NA	TRBV4-3	NA	TRBJ1-1	TGCGCCAGCAGCTATTTGGGTCCGAACACTGAAGCTTTCTTT	CASSYLGPNTEAFF
TRBD1	TRBV7-3	NA	TRBJ1-2	TGTGCCAGCAGCCCCCAGGGGGGTAACTATGGCTACACCTTC	CASSPQGGNYGYTF
NA	TRBV18	NA	TRBJ2-2	TGTGCCAGCTCAATCGCAGGGAACACCGGGGAGCTGTTTTTT	CASSIAGNTGELFF
TRBD1	TRBV7-9	NA	TRBJ1-4	TGTGCCAGCAGCCTCCCCGGGACAGCTAATGAAAAACTGTTTTTT	CASSLPGTANEKLFF
NA	TRBV5-1	few	TRBJ2-2	TGCGCCAGCAGCTTGGGCCTACCACTGAACACCGGGGAGCTGTTTTTT	CASSLGLPLNTGELFF
TRBD1	TRBV11-2	NA	TRBJ2-1	TGTGCCAGCAGAAAAGACAGGGGTCTTTCCTACAATGAGCAGTTCTTC	CASRKDRGLSYNEQFF
NA	TRBV6-2/TRBV6-3	NA	TRBJ1-5	TGTGCCAGCAGCCTTTACGCGGGAAATCAGCCCCAGCATTTT	CASSLYAGNQPQHF
NA	TRBV6-5	NA	TRBJ2-7	TGTGCCAGCAGTTATTTAGACAGCTCCTACGAGCAGTACTTC	CASSYLDSSYEQYF
NA	TRBV6-2/TRBV6-3	NA	TRBJ2-3	TGTGCCAGCAGCGACTGGTATGGGGAGCAGTATTTT	CASSDWYGEQYF
TRBD2	TRBV18	NA	TRBJ2-1	TGTGCCAGCTCATCCCGGGGGGGGTACGGAGACAATGAGCAGTTCTTC	CASSSRGGYGDNEQFF
TRBD1	TRBV19	few	TRBJ1-3	TGTGCCAGTAGTACGGCACCGGGACAGGTCTCTGGAAACACCATATATTTT	CASSTAPGQVSGNTIYF
NA	TRBV2	NA	TRBJ1-1	TGTGCCAGCGGGGGAGGAAGGACTGAAGCTTTCTTT	CASGGGRTEAFF
TRBD2	TRBV10-3	NA	TRBJ2-3	TGTGCCATCAGTGCCAAGGGACTAGGAGTGTCAGATACGCAGTATTTT	CAISAKGLGVSDTQYF
NA	TRBV30	NA	TRBJ2-7	TGTGCCTGGAGTGTACGGGTCGAGCAGTACTTC	CAWSVRVEQYF
NA	TRBV6-1	NA	TRBJ1-3	TGTGCCAGCAGTGAAGGCGTCAGCTACTCTGGAAACACCATATATTTT	CASSEGVSYSGNTIYF
NA	TRBV28	NA	TRBJ1-1	TGTGCCAGCAGTTTATGGGGCGGTGACACTGAAGCTTTCTTT	CASSLWGGDTEAFF
TRBD1	TRBV10-3	NA	TRBJ2-7	TGTGCCATCAGTGAGTCGACAGGGGCCCGTGTGCAGTACTTC	CAISESTGARVQYF
NA	TRBV6-1	NA	TRBJ1-2	TGTGCCAGCAGTGTCCTCGGGACACCTGGGCAGTATGGCTACACCTTC	CASSVLGTPGQYGYTF
NA	TRBV7-9	NA	TRBJ2-3	TGTGCCAGCAGCGGGACTAGCACAGATACGCAGTATTTT	CASSGTSTDTQYF
TRBD1	TRBV19	NA	TRBJ1-4	TGTGCCAGTAGTAGGACAGGGGAAAAACTGTTTTTT	CASSRTGEKLFF
NA	TRBV7-2	NA	TRBJ1-4	TGTGCCAGCAGCCCCCCGGGTGGGGGGAAGAGCGAAAAACTGTTTTTT	CASSPPGGGKSEKLFF
TRBD1	TRBV18	NA	TRBJ2-4	TGTGCCAGCTCACCGGACAGGGCGGACATTCAGTACTTC	CASSPDRADIQYF
TRBD2	TRBV5-6	once	TRBJ2-3	TGTGCCAGCAGCTTGCGACTAGCGGGGGAGGATACGCAGTATTTT	CASSLRLAGEDTQYF
TRBD1	TRBV7-6	NA	TRBJ2-6	TGTGCCAGCAGCGCCCGACAGGGAACCAACGTCCTGACTTTC	CASSARQGTNVLTF
NA	TRBV5-1	NA	TRBJ2-7	TGCGCCAGCAGCCCGAATGGGCAACCCCTCTACGAGCAGTACTTC	CASSPNGQPLYEQYF
NA	TRBV18	NA	TRBJ1-1	TGTGCCAGCTCACTCGGCGGGAACACTGAAGCTTTCTTT	CASSLGGNTEAFF
NA	TRBV2	NA	TRBJ1-2	TGTGCCAGCACCCTCGACGGATCCGGAGGTTTTTGGGGCTACACCTTC	CASTLDGSGGFWGYTF
NA	TRBV6-5	NA	TRBJ1-1	TGTGCCAGCAGTCCCAACCCGCAGGGGAGTGGCGCTTTCTTT	CASSPNPQGSGAFF
TRBD1	TRBV10-3	NA	TRBJ2-7	TGTGCCATCAGTGGGGACAGCTACGAGCAGTACTTC	CAISGDSYEQYF
NA	TRBV2	NA	TRBJ1-4	TGTGCCAGCAGGGAGGAGACGGTGGGCCTAAAACTGTTTTTT	CASREETVGLKLFF
TRBD1	TRBV5-1	NA	TRBJ2-1	TGCGCCAGCAGCTCGACCGGACAGGGTAGATACAATGAGCAGTTCTTC	CASSSTGQGRYNEQFF
TRBD2	TRBV9	NA	TRBJ2-1	TGTGCCAGCAGGCCTAGCGGGAGCTCCTACAATGAGCAGTTCTTC	CASRPSGSSYNEQFF
NA	TRBV12-3/TRBV12-4	NA	TRBJ2-7	TGTGCCAGCAGTTTAAACGTCTACGAGCAGTACTTC	CASSLNVYEQYF
NA	TRBV12-3/TRBV12-4	NA	TRBJ1-3	TGTGCCAGCAGTTTGTTGCAGGGTATTACCATATATTTT	CASSLLQGITIYF
TRBD1	TRBV20-1	NA	TRBJ2-7	TGCAGTGCCGGACAGGGACCCGAGCAGTACTTC	CSAGQGPEQYF
NA	TRBV5-1	few	TRBJ1-2	TGCGCCAGCAGCTTGGCCCCCAGCGACTATGGCTACACCTTC	CASSLAPSDYGYTF